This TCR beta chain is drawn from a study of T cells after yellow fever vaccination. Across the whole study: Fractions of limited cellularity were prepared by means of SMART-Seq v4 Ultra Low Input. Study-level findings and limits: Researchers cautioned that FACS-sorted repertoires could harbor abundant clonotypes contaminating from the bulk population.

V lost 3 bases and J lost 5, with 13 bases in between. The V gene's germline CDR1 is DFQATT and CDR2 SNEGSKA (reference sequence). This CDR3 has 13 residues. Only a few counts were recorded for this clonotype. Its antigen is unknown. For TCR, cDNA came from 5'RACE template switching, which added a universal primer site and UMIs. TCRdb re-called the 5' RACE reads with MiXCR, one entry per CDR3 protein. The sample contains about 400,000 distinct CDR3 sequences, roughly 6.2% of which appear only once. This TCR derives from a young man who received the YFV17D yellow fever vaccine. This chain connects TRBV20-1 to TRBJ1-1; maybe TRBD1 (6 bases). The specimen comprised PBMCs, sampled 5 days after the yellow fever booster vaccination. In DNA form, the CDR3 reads TGCAGTGCTAGCCGTACAGGGAGGACTGAAGCTTTCTTT. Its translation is CSASRTGRTEAFF.